This paragraph reports one TCR beta chain. The sample is drawn from a study of blood T cell repertoires in COVID-19. For the study at large: Both acute and convalescent COVID-19 samples were obtained from the United States, Italy and Spain. T cells, B-cell-depleted T cells, or PBMCs supplied cDNA or gDNA.

The repertoire was sequenced with immunoSEQ multiplex PCR; TCRdb's copy has only in-frame clones and lacks some. This table has approximately 440,000 clones, roughly nine tenths appearing once. The V gene's germline CDR1 is MNHEY and CDR2 SVGAGI. This CDR3 comprises 14 residues. V lost 7 bases and J 8 bases, leaving 20 bases between the germline ends. Living in roughly 25 US areas, the participants were between about 18 and 100 years of age. Participant-given clinical history determined each cohort assignment. The receptor's source is a young woman who had recovered from COVID-19. This sequence joins TRBV6-5 and TRBJ1-2; D is uncertain. The sequenced sample was PBMCs or T cells enriched from blood (not recorded which). The CDR3 loop reads CASTRGIVSGGYTF. CDR3 nucleotide sequence: TGTGCCAGCACTCGGGGTATCGTCTCCGGGGGCTACACCTTC.